Sequencing of this TCR beta chain was carried out in a study of blood T cells in healthy people across ages (dated by TCRdb to about 2015). A note on the overall study: In model experiments, template switching captured roughly one uniquely barcoded TCR beta cDNA molecule for every two T cells. Using deep sequencing normalized with unique cDNA molecular identifiers, the study measured how TCR beta repertoire diversity changes with age. To avoid experimental bias, donors of different ages were spread randomly across the sequencing lanes. The donors were split into four age groups: young (average about 16 years), middle-aged (over 35), aged (about 56) and long-lived (under 90). Using the same blood draw, the study looked at two additional independent replicas of 1 million unique cDNA reads for two donors, one aged 18 to 30 and the other aged 80 or older.

The donors were roughly 39 Caucasian individuals from Russia, aged roughly 6 to 90 years, who were systemically healthy. Approximately 11 milliliters of peripheral blood were drawn from each donor into EDTA-treated Vacutainer tubes. Ficoll-Paque density-gradient centrifugation was used to isolate PBMCs, with at least 7 million obtained per sample. Total RNA, at least 6 micrograms per sample, was extracted from PBMCs with Trizol reagent. The percentages of naive CD45RAhigh/CD27high T cells were determined by flow cytometry on a PBMC aliquot from every donor. For CDR1 and CDR2, the germline V gene (reference sequence) lists SEHNR and FQNEAQ. The CDR3 measures 14 amino acids from cysteine to phenylalanine. Only the CDR3 portion is preserved as DNA: 42 bases, with reading frame beginning at the first base. V loses 5 bases of germline sequence and J loses 7 bases, and the interval between the two ends is 18 bases.

Beyond this particular receptor, the publication reports: Donor CMV infection status was unknown, potentially confounding age-related changes in expanded clonotypes. Conclusive comparison of naive and antigen-experienced compartments was prevented by the profiling of bulk unsorted PBMCs. Estimates of total diversity from one million sequenced T cells were regarded as lower bounds and underestimates. Compared with the aged group, more naive CD4+ T cells, fewer expanded clones and increased TCR diversity were shown by the long-lived group, suggesting age selection. A strong correlation was found between observed TCR beta diversity and the percentage of naive T cells measured by flow cytometry. As age increased, observed TCR beta diversity per million T cells dropped in a roughly linear way, and a significant reduction was already evident by age around 41.

Turning to this clonotype: Its antigen specificity is not known. Base qualities are not recorded, but no much larger clone differs from it by a single base.

To prepare the library, 5' RACE was applied. Reads for this sample came from an Illumina HiSeq 2500. A second PCR of roughly 7 to 11 cycles was performed with a sample-barcoded 5' primer and a J-beta primer mix. Each TCR beta cDNA molecule received a unique molecular identifier from a template-switch 5' adaptor carrying 12 random nucleotides. Each sample yielded at least 3 million CDR3-containing paired-end reads. First-strand cDNA synthesis was performed from all RNA using the Mint cDNA synthesis kit, with priming by a TRBC-specific oligonucleotide. All cDNA was treated with uracil-DNA glycosylase and then went through a first 18-cycle PCR with the universal primers M1SS and BC2_uni_R. As for the authors' bioinformatics: For normalization, 1 million high-quality reads, each with a distinct molecular identifier, were randomly selected from each sample. Instead of being binned into consensus sequences, reads that shared molecular identifiers were thrown out. MiTCR, run with a Q25 quality threshold and the strictest error-elimination algorithm, handled CDR3 identification, clonotype clustering and error correction. A nonparametric unseen species model with Euler transformation was used to estimate lower-bound total TCR beta diversity. TCRdb trimmed the raw reads at Q25, called clones with MiXCR and kept productive beta chains. Merged by CDR3 protein, the rows form single entries marked with the most common genes and DNA. TCRdb, not the authors, supplied the V and J calls. Recorded for this sample are about 1.1 million distinct CDR3 sequences; more than 30% of them occurred a single time. The ten largest make up less than 15% of the sample.

The sequence links TRBV7-9 to TRBJ2-7, and perhaps TRBD2 as D gene, on 7 matching bases. This TCR was recovered from a man between 18 and 35 years old in good health. Sequenced material: blood. The encoded CDR3 is CASSLTRGDNEQYF. The nucleotide sequence reads TGTGCCAGCAGCCTCACTCGGGGGGACAATGAGCAGTACTTC.